These 7 T cell receptor beta chains were sequenced from one sample in a study of post-analysis software for immune sequencing data. The antigens for these receptors are not known. Points from the study as a whole: Controls showed lower frequencies than patients for roughly five TRBV segments, and TRBV5-6, TRBV5-1 and TRBV20-1 were among these.

Unique molecular identifiers were built into the TCR beta cDNA libraries. Each CDR3 protein is one row after TCRdb ran MiXCR on the PCR reads. This table has about half a million distinct CDR3 sequences, roughly 45% appearing once. The sequencing sample was made of blood. The receptors were gathered from a girl aged 10-17 years with multiple sclerosis.

This clonotype has just a few counts. The V and J genes are TRBV28 and TRBJ2-7; 7 bases line up with TRBD1. The J call may be wrong; the DNA end is better matched by TRBJ2-5. Germline loops: CDR1 MDHEN, CDR2 SYDVKM. CDR3 size: 12 residues. CDR3 protein: CAALGQFKTQYF. The DNA for the CDR3 is TGTGCCGCTCTGGGACAGTTTAAGACCCAGTACTTC.

The genes are TRBV27 and TRBJ2-1, with 14 bases identical to TRBD2. Germline assignment: CDR1 MNHEY and CDR2 SMNVEV (reference sequence). V lost 2 bases and J lost 4; bases outside the gene matches: 1. This CDR3 spans 16 amino acids. CDR3 in DNA: TGTGCCAGCAGTTTAAGACTAGCGGGGGGGTACAATGAGCAGTTCTTC. Translating it yields CASSLRLAGGYNEQFF.

This clonotype was seen only a few times. This chain connects TRBV7-9 to TRBJ2-5, with D perhaps matching TRBD1 or TRBD2 (5 bases each). The end of the DNA is better explained by TRBJ2-7, so the J call may be wrong. The CDR3 is made up of 14 amino acids. In germline, CDR1 is SEHNR, CDR2 FQNEAQ (reference sequence). CDR3: CASSLARGANEQYF. For the CDR3, the DNA is TGTGCCAGCAGCTTAGCAAGAGGGGCAAACGAGCAGTACTTC.

This clonotype was observed a few times. The gene calls are TRBV28 and TRBJ2-7, with D unresolved. Germline loops: CDR1 MDHEN, CDR2 SYDVKM. V lost 6 bases and J lost 5, with 14 bases in between. The CDR3 runs to 13 residues. The CDR3: CASRTGLLDEQYF. The CDR3 DNA follows: TGTGCCAGCAGGACGGGCCTGCTCGACGAGCAGTACTTC.

The V and J genes are TRBV12-3 or TRBV12-4 and TRBJ1-2; D is possibly TRBD1 (5 bases). This CDR3 contains 13 residues. Trimming took off 5 bases at V and 1 base at J, with 8 bases between the two ends. CDR3 nucleotide sequence: TGTGCCAGCAGTCAGGGCTTTAACTATGGCTACACCTTC. Amino acid sequence: CASSQGFNYGYTF.

This clonotype came up a few times. The chain links TRBV10-3 to TRBJ2-1; 9 bases agree with TRBD2. Trimming took 8 bases from V and 8 from J; bases not matched to a gene: 7. Germline assignment: CDR1 ENHRY and CDR2 SYGVKD. The CDR3 spans 13 residues. This CDR3 is CAIAGLALDEQFF. CDR3 DNA sequence: TGTGCCATCGCTGGACTAGCGCTAGATGAGCAGTTCTTC.

This chain uses TRBV20-1 with TRBJ1-2; 9 nucleotides align to TRBD1. Germline V gene lookup returns CDR1 DFQATT and CDR2 SNEGSKA (reference sequence). V shed 6 bases and J 7 bases; nucleotides not matched to a gene: 12. This CDR3 comprises 14 residues. The CDR3 here is CSALGTGKESGYTF. The CDR3, as DNA: TGCAGTGCCCTAGGGACAGGGAAGGAATCTGGCTACACCTTC.